What follows describes a single T cell receptor beta chain. Antigen: not known. The data were obtained in a study of cytomegalovirus exposure and HLA in healthy donors. Germline V lookup: CDR1 SGHRS, CDR2 YFSETQ. The CDR3 covers 14 residues. V lost 0 bases and J 0 bases, leaving 5 bases between the germline ends. Study-level points and caveats: The study found most TCR sequences rare, yet found some public TCRs in many donors.

Amplification used 60 Vbeta primers and 13 Jbeta primers. Profiling relied on immunoSEQ multiplex PCR, and the TCRdb table lists in-frame clones only, not all of them. The top ten clones hold under 20% of a sample with some 96,000 clones, roughly 76% of them seen once. The donors, nominally healthy at sampling, likely had unrecorded immune exposures. The chain carries TRBV5-1 and TRBJ2-3, with no clear D. Material: PBMCs. The TCR sequence derives from a woman aged 55-70 years in good health and CMV-seropositive. The CDR3 region is CASSLDRSTDTQYF. The DNA of the CDR3 is TGCGCCAGCAGCTTGGACCGGAGCACAGATACGCAGTATTTT.